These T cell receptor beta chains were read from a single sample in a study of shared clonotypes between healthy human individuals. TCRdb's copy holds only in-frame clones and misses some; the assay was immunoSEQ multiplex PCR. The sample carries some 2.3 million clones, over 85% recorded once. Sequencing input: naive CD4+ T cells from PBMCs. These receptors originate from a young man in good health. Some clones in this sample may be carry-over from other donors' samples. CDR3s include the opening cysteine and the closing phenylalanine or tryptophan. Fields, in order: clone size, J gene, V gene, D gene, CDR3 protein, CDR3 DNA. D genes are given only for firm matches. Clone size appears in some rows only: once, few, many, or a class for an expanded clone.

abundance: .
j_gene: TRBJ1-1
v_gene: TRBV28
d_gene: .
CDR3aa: CASSLPRGTEAFF
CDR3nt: TGTGCCAGCAGTCTCCCAAGGGGGACTGAAGCTTTCTTT

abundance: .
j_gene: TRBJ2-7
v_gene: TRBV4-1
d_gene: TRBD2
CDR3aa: CASSQAEGLAGGLQQYF
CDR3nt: TGCGCCAGCAGCCAAGCCGAGGGACTAGCGGGAGGGCTCCAGCAGTACTTC

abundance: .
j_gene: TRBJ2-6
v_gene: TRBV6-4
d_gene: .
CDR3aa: CASSDSTTGANVLTF
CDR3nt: TGTGCCAGCAGTGACTCCACAACTGGGGCCAACGTCCTGACTTTC

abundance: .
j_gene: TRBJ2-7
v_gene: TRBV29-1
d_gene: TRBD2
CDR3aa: CSVGGRASSYEQYF
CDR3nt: TGCAGCGTTGGCGGGAGGGCCTCGTCCTACGAGCAGTACTTC

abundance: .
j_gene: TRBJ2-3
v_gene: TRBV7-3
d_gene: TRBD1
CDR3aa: CASSPRRQGRADTQYF
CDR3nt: TGTGCCAGCAGCCCTCGGAGACAGGGTAGGGCAGATACGCAGTATTTT

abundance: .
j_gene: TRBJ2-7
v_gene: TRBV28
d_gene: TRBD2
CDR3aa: CASSLSATSGAYEQYF
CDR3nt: TGTGCCAGCAGTTTATCCGCGACTAGCGGGGCCTACGAGCAGTACTTC

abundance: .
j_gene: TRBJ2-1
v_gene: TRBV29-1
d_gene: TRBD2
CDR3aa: CSVDEREKFNEQFF
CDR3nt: TGCAGCGTTGACGAGCGGGAGAAGTTCAATGAGCAGTTCTTC

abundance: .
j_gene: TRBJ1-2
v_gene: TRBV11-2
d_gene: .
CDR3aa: CASSPGVLAYGYTF
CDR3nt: TGTGCCAGCAGCCCTGGCGTACTCGCCTATGGCTACACCTTC

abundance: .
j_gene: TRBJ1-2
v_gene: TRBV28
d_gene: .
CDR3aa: CAGSGTVYGYTF
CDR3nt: TGTGCCGGCTCAGGGACGGTCTATGGCTACACCTTC

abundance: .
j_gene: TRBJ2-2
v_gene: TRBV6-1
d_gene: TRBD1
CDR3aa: CASSATGGIGELFF
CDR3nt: TGTGCCAGCAGTGCGACAGGGGGCATCGGGGAGCTGTTTTTT

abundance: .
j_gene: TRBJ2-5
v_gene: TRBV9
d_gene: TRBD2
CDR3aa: CASSTLAGGPWETQYF
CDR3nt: TGTGCCAGCAGCACTTTAGCGGGAGGGCCTTGGGAGACCCAGTACTTC

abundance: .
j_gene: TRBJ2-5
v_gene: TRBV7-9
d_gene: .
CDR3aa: CASSAPRETQYF
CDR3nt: TGTGCCAGCAGCGCCCCCCGAGAGACTCAGTACTTC

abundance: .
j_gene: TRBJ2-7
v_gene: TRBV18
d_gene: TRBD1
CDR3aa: CASSQAGGSYEQYF
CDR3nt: TGTGCCAGCTCACAGGCAGGGGGTTCTTACGAGCAGTACTTC

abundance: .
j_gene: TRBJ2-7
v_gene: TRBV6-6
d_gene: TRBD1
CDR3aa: CASSYRDRVYEQYF
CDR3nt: TGTGCTAGCAGTTACCGGGACAGGGTGTACGAGCAGTACTTC

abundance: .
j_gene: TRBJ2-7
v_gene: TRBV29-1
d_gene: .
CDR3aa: CSVRPDTYEQYF
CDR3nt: TGCAGCGTCCGACCAGATACCTACGAGCAGTACTTC

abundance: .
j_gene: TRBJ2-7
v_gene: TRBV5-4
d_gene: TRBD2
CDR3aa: CASSLGLAGGITYEQYF
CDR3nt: TGTGCCAGCAGCCTGGGACTAGCGGGAGGAATCACCTACGAGCAGTACTTC

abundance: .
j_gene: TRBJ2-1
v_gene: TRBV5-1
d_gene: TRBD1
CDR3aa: CASSLEAGGHNEQFF
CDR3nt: TGCGCCAGCAGCTTGGAGGCAGGGGGCCACAATGAGCAGTTCTTC

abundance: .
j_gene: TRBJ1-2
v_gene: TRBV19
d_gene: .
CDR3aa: CASSINTLYGYTF
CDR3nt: TGTGCCAGTAGTATAAACACCCTCTATGGCTACACCTTC

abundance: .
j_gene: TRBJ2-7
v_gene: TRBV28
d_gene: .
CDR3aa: CASSSRRREQYF
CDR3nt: TGTGCCAGCAGTTCGCGTCGGCGCGAGCAGTACTTC

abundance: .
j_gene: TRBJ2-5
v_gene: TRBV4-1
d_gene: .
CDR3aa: CASSQGVRTPKTQYF
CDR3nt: TGCGCCAGCAGCCAAGGCGTCCGCACTCCAAAGACCCAGTACTTC

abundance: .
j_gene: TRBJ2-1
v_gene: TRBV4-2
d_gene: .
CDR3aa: CASSQDAGTYNEQFF
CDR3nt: TGTGCCAGCAGCCAAGATGCAGGAACCTACAATGAGCAGTTCTTC

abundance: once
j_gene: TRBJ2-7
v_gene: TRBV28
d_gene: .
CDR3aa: CASRLSGTGKVHEQYF
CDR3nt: TGTGCCAGCAGGTTGTCTGGGACGGGTAAAGTCCACGAGCAGTACTTC

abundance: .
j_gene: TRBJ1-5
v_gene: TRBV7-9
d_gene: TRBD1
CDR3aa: CASSGSGGSKGPQHF
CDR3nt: TGTGCCAGCAGCGGATCAGGGGGCTCGAAGGGGCCCCAGCATTTT

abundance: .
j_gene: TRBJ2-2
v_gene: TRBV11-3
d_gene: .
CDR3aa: CASSLGQNTGELFF
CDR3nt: TGTGCCAGCAGCTTGGGCCAGAACACCGGGGAGCTGTTTTTT

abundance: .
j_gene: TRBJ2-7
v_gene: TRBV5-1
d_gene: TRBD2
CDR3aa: CASSLTSGNAYEQYF
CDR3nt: TGCGCCAGCAGCTTAACTAGCGGGAACGCCTACGAGCAGTACTTC

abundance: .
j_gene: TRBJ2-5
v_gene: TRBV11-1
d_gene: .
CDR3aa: CASSFSPQQETQYF
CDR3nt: TGTGCCAGCAGCTTCTCTCCTCAGCAAGAGACCCAGTACTTC

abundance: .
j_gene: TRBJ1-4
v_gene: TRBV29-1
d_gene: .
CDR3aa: CSGFWGGREKLFF
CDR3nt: TGCAGCGGATTTTGGGGGGGTAGGGAAAAACTGTTTTTT

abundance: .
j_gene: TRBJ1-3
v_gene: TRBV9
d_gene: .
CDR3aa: CASSVLTPQGGNTIYF
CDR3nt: TGTGCCAGCAGCGTATTGACCCCCCAGGGTGGAAACACCATATATTTT

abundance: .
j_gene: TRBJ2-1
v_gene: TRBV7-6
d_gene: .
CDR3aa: CASQVGVGSYNEQFF
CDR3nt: TGTGCCTCCCAGGTCGGGGTGGGGTCCTACAATGAGCAGTTCTTC

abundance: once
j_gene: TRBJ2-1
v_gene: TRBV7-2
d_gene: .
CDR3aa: CASTLLGVAVVSNEQFF
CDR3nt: TGTGCCAGCACCCTTCTCGGAGTAGCGGTAGTCTCCAATGAGCAGTTCTTC

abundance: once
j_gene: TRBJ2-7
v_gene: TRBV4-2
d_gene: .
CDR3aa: CASSRDSYEQYF
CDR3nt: TGTGCCAGCAGCCGGGACTCCTACGAGCAGTACTTC

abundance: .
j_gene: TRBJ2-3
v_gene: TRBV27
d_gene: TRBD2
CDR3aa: CASSLSFYSGGLTQYF
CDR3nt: TGTGCCAGCAGTTTATCCTTCTATAGCGGGGGGTTGACGCAGTATTTT

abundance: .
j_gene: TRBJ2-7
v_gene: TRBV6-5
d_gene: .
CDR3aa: CASSYAKWKNEQYF
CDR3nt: TGTGCCAGCAGTTACGCGAAGTGGAAAAACGAGCAGTACTTC